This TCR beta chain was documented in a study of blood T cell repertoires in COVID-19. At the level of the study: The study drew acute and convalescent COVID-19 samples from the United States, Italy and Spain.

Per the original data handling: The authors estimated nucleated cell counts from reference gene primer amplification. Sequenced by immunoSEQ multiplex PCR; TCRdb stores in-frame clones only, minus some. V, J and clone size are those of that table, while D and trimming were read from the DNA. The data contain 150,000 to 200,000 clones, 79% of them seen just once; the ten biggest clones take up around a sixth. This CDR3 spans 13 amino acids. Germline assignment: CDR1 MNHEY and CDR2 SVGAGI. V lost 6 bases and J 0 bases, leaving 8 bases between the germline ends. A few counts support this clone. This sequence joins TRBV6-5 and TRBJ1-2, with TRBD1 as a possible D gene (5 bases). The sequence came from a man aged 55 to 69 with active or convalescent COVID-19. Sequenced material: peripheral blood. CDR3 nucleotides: TGTGCCAGCAGACAGACAGCTAACTATGGCTACACCTTC. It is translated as CASRQTANYGYTF.